Described below is a single T cell receptor beta chain sequence and its context. Its antigen is unknown. These data originate in a study of blood T cells in healthy people across ages. Study outcomes and limitations: Investigators treated diversity estimates from one million T cells as underestimates.

A sample-barcoded 5' primer and a J-beta primer mix were used in a second PCR of about 7 to 12 cycles. Via MiXCR, TCRdb re-called the 5' RACE reads, giving one row per CDR3 protein. The sample shows fewer than 950,000 distinct CDR3 sequences, roughly 35% of them seen only once. The specimen sequenced was blood. The sequence was obtained from a young man in good health.

CDR3 sequence: CASSYSIGSYNEQFF. The CDR3 DNA sequence: TGTGCCAGCAGTTATTCAATCGGGAGCTACAATGAGCAGTTCTTC. The chain has TRBV6-6 and TRBJ2-1, with a tentative D call TRBD2 (6 bases). Germline lookup yields CDR1 MNHNY and CDR2 SVGAGI (reference sequence). Trimming left V 3 bases short and J 3 bases short, with 12 bases between. The CDR3 runs to 15 residues.